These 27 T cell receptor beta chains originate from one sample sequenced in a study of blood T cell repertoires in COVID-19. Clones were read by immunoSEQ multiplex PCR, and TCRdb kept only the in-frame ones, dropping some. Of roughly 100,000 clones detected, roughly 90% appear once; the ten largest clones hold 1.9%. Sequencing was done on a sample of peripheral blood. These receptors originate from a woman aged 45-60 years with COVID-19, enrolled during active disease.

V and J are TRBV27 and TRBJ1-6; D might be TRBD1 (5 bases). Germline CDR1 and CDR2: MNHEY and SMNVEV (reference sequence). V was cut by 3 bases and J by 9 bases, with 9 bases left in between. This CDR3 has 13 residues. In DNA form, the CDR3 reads TGTGCCAGCAGTTTGCAGGGATCTTCACCCCTCCACTTT. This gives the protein CASSLQGSSPLHF.

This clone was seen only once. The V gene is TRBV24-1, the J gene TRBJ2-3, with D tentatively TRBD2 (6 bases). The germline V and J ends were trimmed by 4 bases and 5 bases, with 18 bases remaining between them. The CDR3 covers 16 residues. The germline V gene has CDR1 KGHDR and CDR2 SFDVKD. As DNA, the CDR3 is TGTGCCACCAGTGACTCCTTTAGCGGTGCACGAGATACGCAGTATTTT. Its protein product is CATSDSFSGARDTQYF.

Here the CDR3 reads CASSTRQDLEAFF. CDR3 bases: TGTGCCAGCAGTACCCGACAGGACCTTGAAGCTTTCTTT. The chain combines TRBV12-3 or TRBV12-4 with TRBJ1-1; possible D gene TRBD1, 6 bases. The V gene lost 5 bases and the J gene lost 7 bases, with 14 bases spanning the gap. This CDR3 region has 13 residues.

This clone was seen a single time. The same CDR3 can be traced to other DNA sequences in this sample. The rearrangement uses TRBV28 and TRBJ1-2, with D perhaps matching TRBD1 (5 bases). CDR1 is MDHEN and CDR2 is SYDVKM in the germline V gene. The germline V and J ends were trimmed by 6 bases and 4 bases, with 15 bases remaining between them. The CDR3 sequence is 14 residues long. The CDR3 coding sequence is TGTGCCAGCAGCCCCCCCCAGGGTAGCTATGGCTACACCTTC. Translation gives CASSPPQGSYGYTF.

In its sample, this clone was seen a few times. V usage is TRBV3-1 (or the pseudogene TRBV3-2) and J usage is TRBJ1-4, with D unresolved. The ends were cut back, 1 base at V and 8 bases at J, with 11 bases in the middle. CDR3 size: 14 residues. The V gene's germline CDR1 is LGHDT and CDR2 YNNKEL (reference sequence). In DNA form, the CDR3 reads TGTGCCAGCAGCCAAGTCAGACGAGGGGAAAAACTGTTTTTT. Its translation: CASSQVRRGEKLFF.

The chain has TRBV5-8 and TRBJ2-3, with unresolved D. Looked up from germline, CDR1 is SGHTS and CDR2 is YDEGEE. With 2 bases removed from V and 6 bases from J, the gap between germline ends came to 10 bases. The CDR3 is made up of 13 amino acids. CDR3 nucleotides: TGTGCCAGCAGCTTAGGCCAGAGGGATACGCAGTATTTT. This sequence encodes CASSLGQRDTQYF.

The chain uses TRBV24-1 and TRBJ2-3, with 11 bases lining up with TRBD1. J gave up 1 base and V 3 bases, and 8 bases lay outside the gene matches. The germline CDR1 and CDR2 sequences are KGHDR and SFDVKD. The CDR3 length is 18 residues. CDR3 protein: CATSDPGQGEGGTDTQYF. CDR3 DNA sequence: TGTGCCACCAGTGATCCGGGACAGGGGGAGGGGGGCACAGATACGCAGTATTTT.

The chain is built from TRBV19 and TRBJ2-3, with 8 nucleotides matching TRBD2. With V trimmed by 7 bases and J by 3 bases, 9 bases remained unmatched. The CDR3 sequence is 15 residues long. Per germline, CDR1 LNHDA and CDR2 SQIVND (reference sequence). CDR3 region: CASTTYGGETDTQYF. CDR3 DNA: TGTGCCAGTACCACATACGGGGGGGAGACAGATACGCAGTATTTT.

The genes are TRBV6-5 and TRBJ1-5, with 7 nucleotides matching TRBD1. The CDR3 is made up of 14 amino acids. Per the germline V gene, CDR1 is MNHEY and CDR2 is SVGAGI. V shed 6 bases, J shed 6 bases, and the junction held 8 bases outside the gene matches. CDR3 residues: CASSQTGFGQPQHF. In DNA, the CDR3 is TGTGCCAGCAGCCAGACAGGGTTCGGTCAGCCCCAGCATTTT.

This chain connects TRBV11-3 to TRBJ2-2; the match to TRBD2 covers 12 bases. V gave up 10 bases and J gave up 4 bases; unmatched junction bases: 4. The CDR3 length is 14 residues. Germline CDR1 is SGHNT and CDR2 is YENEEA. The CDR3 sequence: CATLAGGGTGELFF. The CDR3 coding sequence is TGTGCCACCCTAGCGGGGGGGGGCACCGGGGAGCTGTTTTTT.

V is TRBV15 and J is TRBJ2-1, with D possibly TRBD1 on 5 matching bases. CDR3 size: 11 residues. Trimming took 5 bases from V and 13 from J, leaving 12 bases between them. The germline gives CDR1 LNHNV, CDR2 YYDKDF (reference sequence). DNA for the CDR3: TGTGCCACCAGCGGACCAGGGTCCCAGTTCTTC. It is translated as CATSGPGSQFF.

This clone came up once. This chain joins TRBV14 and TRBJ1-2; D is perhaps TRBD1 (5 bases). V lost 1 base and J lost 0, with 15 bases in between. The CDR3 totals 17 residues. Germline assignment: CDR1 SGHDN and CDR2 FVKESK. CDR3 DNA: TGTGCCAGCAGCCAAGTGGGACTCACTTCAGCTAACTATGGCTACACCTTC. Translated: CASSQVGLTSANYGYTF. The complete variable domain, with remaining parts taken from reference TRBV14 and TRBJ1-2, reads EAGVTQFPSHSVIEKGQTVTLRCDPISGHDNLYWYRRVMGKEIKFLLHFVKESKQDESGMPNNRFLAERTGGTYSTLKVQPAELEDSGVYFCASSQVGLTSANYGYTFGSGTRLTVV.

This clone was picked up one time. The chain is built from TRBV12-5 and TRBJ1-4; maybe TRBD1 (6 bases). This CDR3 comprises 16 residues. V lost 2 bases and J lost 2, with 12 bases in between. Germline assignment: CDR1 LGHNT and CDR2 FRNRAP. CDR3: CASGLIQGMTNEKLFF. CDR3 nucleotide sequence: TGTGCTAGTGGTTTGATCCAGGGGATGACTAATGAAAAACTGTTTTTT.

DNA of the CDR3: TGTGCCAGCAGCCCCCGGGACAGAGTTCCTAGCACAGATACGCAGTATTTT. The encoded protein is CASSPRDRVPSTDTQYF. J is TRBJ2-3 and V is TRBV9; 7 bases agree with TRBD1. The trim removed 4 bases at V and 0 bases at J, leaving 11 bases unmatched. The CDR3 spans 17 residues. Germline V gives CDR1 SGDLS, CDR2 YYNGEE.

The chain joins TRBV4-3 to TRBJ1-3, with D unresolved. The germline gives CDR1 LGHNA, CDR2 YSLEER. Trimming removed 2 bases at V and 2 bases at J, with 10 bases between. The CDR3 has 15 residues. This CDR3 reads CASSQSILAGNTIYF. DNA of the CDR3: TGCGCCAGCAGCCAATCAATACTAGCTGGAAACACCATATATTTT.

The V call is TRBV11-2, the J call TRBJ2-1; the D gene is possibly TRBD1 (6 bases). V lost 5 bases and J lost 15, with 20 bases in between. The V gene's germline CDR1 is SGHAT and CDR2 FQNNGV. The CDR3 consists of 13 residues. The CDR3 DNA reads TGTGCCAGCAGCCTCCGACAGGATCTCGTATGGTTCTTC. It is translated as CASSLRQDLVWFF. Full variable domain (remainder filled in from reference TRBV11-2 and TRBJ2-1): EAGVAQSPRYKIIEKRQSVAFWCNPISGHATLYWYQQILGQGPKLLIQFQNNGVVDDSQLPKDRFSAERLKGVDSTLKIQPAKLEDSAVYLCASSLRQDLVWFFGPGTRLTVL.

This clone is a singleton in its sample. CDR3 bases: TGTGCCAGCAGCCCAAGGGTCCAGGGAAACTATGGCTACACCTTC. Translated, it gives CASSPRVQGNYGYTF. The gene calls are TRBV7-8 and TRBJ1-2, with D possibly matching TRBD1 (5 bases). V lost 5 bases and J lost 2, with 15 bases in between. CDR1 is SGHVS and CDR2 is FQNEAQ in the germline V gene. The CDR3 covers 15 residues.

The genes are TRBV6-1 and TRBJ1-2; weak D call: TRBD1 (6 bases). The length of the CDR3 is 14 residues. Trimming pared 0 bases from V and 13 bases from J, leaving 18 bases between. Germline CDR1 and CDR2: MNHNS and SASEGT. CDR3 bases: TGTGCCAGCAGTGAAGCCCGGGACACTAACGGCGGCACCTTC. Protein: CASSEARDTNGGTF.

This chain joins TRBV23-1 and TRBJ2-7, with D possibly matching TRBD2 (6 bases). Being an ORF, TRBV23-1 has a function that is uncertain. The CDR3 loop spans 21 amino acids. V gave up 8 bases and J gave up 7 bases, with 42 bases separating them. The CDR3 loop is CASESVVTGGIKAPRIPEQYF. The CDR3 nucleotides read TGCGCCAGCGAGTCAGTGGTAACAGGAGGGATCAAGGCCCCACGTATCCCGGAGCAGTACTTC.

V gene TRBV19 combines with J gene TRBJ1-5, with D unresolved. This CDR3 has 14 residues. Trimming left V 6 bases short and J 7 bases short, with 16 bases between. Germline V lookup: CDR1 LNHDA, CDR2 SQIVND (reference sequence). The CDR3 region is CASRLGSMGQPQHF. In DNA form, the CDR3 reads TGTGCCAGTAGACTTGGGAGCATGGGACAGCCCCAGCATTTT.

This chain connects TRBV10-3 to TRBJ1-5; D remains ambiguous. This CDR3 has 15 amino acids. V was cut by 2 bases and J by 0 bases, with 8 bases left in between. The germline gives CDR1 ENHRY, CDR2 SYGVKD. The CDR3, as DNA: TGTGCCATCAGTGAGGGAACAGTTAGCAATCAGCCCCAGCATTTT. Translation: CAISEGTVSNQPQHF.

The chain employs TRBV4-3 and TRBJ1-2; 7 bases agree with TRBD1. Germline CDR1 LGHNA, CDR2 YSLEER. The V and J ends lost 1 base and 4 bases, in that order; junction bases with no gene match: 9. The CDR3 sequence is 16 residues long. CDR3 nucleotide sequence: TGCGCCAGCAGCCAAGCCCTACAGGGGCTGGTCTATGGCTACACCTTC. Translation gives CASSQALQGLVYGYTF.

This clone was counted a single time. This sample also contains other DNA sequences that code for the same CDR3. CDR3 nucleotides: TGTGCCAGCAGTTTCAGGGGAAACACCATATATTTT. It translates to CASSFRGNTIYF. This chain joins TRBV28 and TRBJ1-3; D gene ambiguous. V lost 3 bases and J lost 4, with 4 bases in between. Germline CDR1 reads MDHEN; CDR2 reads SYDVKM. This CDR3 has 12 residues.

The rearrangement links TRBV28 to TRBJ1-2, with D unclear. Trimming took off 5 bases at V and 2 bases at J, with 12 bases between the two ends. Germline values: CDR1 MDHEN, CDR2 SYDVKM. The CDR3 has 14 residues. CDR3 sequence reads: CASSPRIKNYGYTF. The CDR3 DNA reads TGTGCCAGCAGTCCGAGGATTAAAAACTATGGCTACACCTTC.

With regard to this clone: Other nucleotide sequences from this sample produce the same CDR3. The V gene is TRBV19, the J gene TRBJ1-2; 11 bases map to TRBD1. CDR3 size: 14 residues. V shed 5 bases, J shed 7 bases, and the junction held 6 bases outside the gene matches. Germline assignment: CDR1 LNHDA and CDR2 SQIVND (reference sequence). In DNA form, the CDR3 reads TGTGCCAGTAGTGCCGGACAGGGGGCGGGTGGCTACACCTTC. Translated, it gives CASSAGQGAGGYTF. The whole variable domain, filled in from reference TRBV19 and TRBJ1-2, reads DGGITQSPKYLFRKEGQNVTLSCEQNLNHDAMYWYRQDPGQGLRLIYYSQIVNDFQKGDIAEGYSVSREKKESFPLTVTSAQKNPTAFYLCASSAGQGAGGYTFGSGTRLTVV.

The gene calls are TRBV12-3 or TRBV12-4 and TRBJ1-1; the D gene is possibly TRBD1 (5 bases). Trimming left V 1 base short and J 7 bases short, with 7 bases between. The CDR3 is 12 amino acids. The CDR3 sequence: CASSLEDNEAFF. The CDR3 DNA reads TGTGCCAGCAGTTTAGAGGACAATGAAGCTTTCTTT.

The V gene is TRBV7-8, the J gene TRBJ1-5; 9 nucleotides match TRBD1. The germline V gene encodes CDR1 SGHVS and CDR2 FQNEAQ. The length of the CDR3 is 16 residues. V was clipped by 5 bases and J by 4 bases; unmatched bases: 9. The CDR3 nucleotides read TGTGCCAGCAGCCGCTCCGGGACAGGGCAAAATCAGCCCCAGCATTTT. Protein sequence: CASSRSGTGQNQPQHF. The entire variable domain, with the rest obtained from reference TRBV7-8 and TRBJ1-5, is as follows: GAGVSQSPRYKVAKRGQDVALRCDPISGHVSLFWYQQALGQGPEFLTYFQNEAQLDKSGLPSDRFFAERPEGSVSTLKIQRTQQEDSAVYLCASSRSGTGQNQPQHFGDGTRLSIL.